The 32 T cell receptor beta chains listed next were all sequenced from one sample in a study of blood T cells in healthy people across ages. Sample-barcoded 5' priming and a J-beta primer mix drove a second PCR of about 6 to 12 cycles. In TCRdb, the 5' RACE reads were re-called with MiXCR into one record per CDR3 protein. The repertoire includes 700,000 to 850,000 distinct CDR3 sequences, 40% to 65% of them detected once, and about 42% sits in the top ten. The sample was blood. The origin of the receptors is an elderly man in good health.

In its sample, this clonotype was seen a few times. J is TRBJ2-5 and V is TRBV24-1; 7 bases fit TRBD1. CDR1 KGHDR and CDR2 SFDVKD come from the germline V gene. The CDR3 consists of 15 residues. The V segment lost 0 bases and the J segment 4 bases; nucleotides outside the gene matches: 4. The CDR3 DNA reads as TGTGCCACCAGTGATTTGGTGGCAGGGGGAGAGACCCAGTACTTC. This codes for CATSDLVAGGETQYF.

This clonotype is a singleton in its sample. The chain uses TRBV24-1 and TRBJ2-1, with D maybe TRBD1 (5 bases). The J call is in doubt because the DNA end fits TRBJ2-7 better. The CDR3 runs to 12 residues. Germline V gene lookup returns CDR1 KGHDR and CDR2 SFDVKD. As DNA, the CDR3 is TGTGCCACCAGCGACAGTTACAATGAGCAGTACTTC. This translates into CATSDSYNEQYF.

This clonotype was seen more than once but under ten times. The chain uses TRBV11-2 and TRBJ1-4; D may be TRBD1 (5 bases). Germline V gene data show CDR1 as SGHAT and CDR2 as FQNNGV. There are 17 residues in the CDR3. Trimming removed 0 bases from V and 6 bases from J, with 17 bases in between. The CDR3 DNA sequence: TGTGCCAGCAGCTTAGAGCCCCCCGGGACGGTATATGAAAAACTGTTTTTT. Translation: CASSLEPPGTVYEKLFF.

This sequence joins TRBV27 and TRBJ1-1; no reliable D call. Trimming cost V 0 bases and J 5 bases, with 10 bases left between them. This CDR3 comprises 14 residues. Germline values: CDR1 MNHEY, CDR2 SMNVEV (reference sequence). This chain's CDR3 is CASSLSRGWTEAFF. The CDR3 region has the DNA TGTGCCAGCAGTTTATCGCGGGGATGGACTGAAGCTTTCTTT.

The chain carries TRBV2 and TRBJ2-6; D may match TRBD1 or TRBD2 (5 bases each). Germline V CDR1 and CDR2: SNHLY, FYNNEI. CDR3 length equals 18 residues. V lost 7 bases, J lost 0 bases, and 19 bases lay in between. CDR3 DNA sequence: TGTGCCAGCACTATTCTCCCGGGACGGCCCTCTGGGGCCAACGTCCTGACTTTC. Its protein product is CASTILPGRPSGANVLTF.

This clonotype was recorded only once. V and J are TRBV18 and TRBJ1-4; D gene unclear. Deletions cut 6 bases from V and 2 bases from J, with 10 bases between. This CDR3 is built from 14 residues. Germline CDR1 KGHSH, CDR2 LQKENI. CDR3 loop: CASSNRQTNEKLFF. The CDR3 nucleotides read TGTGCCAGCTCGAATCGGCAGACTAATGAAAAACTGTTTTTT. The whole variable domain, filled in from reference TRBV18 and TRBJ1-4, reads NAGVMQNPRHLVRRRGQEARLRCSPMKGHSHVYWYRQLPEEGLKFMVYLQKENIIDESGMPKERFSAEFPKEGPSILRIQQVVRGDSAAYFCASSNRQTNEKLFFGSGTQLSVL.

The chain combines TRBV7-9 with TRBJ2-6, with D perhaps being TRBD1 or TRBD2 (6 bases each). Germline V gives CDR1 SEHNR, CDR2 FQNEAQ (reference sequence). The ends were cut back, 5 bases at V and 2 bases at J, with 22 bases in the middle. This CDR3 region has 19 residues. The CDR3 DNA reads as TGTGCCAGCAGCAAACGGGGCGAGGGGGGTTCTGCTGGGGCCAACGTCCTGACTTTC. Amino acids: CASSKRGEGGSAGANVLTF. Filled out from reference TRBV7-9 and TRBJ2-6, the complete variable domain reads DTGVSQNPRHKITKRGQNVTFRCDPISEHNRLYWYRQTLGQGPEFLTYFQNEAQLEKSRLLSDRFSAERPKGSFSTLEIQRTEQGDSAMYLCASSKRGEGGSAGANVLTFGAGSRLTVL.

The rearrangement links TRBV20-1 to TRBJ2-7; TRBD2 agrees at 9 bases. Germline CDR1 and CDR2: DFQATT and SNEGSKA (reference sequence). The CDR3 has 13 residues. V gave up 3 bases and J gave up 5 bases; unmatched junction bases: 5. CDR3 loop: CSASLVAGDEQYF. DNA of the CDR3: TGCAGTGCTAGTCTGGTAGCGGGAGACGAGCAGTACTTC.

This clonotype appeared a few times. The rearrangement uses TRBV5-1 and TRBJ2-5; D remains unclear. The germline V and J ends were trimmed by 0 bases and 5 bases, with 5 bases remaining between them. This CDR3 is 12 amino acids long. Germline CDR1 SGHRS, CDR2 YFSETQ. In DNA, the CDR3 is TGCGCCAGCAGCTTGGACCCCGAGACCCAGTACTTC. Protein: CASSLDPETQYF.

This clonotype was recorded a few times. J is TRBJ2-7 and V is TRBV7-2; D tentatively reads TRBD1 or TRBD2 (5 bases each). The length of the CDR3 is 13 residues. V lost 7 bases and J 2 bases, leaving 12 bases between the germline ends. Germline CDR1 SGHTA, CDR2 FQGNSA. The CDR3 reads CASTRDGTYEQYF. In nucleotides, the CDR3 is TGTGCCAGCACCCGGGACGGGACCTACGAGCAGTACTTC.

This chain connects TRBV24-1 to TRBJ2-7; 7 bases line up with TRBD1. The DNA end favors TRBJ2-5, so the J call may be wrong. The V gene's germline CDR1 is KGHDR and CDR2 SFDVKD. The CDR3 covers 15 residues. CDR3: CATSDPGQPGETQYF. DNA of the CDR3: TGTGCCACCAGTGATCCGGGACAGCCGGGGGAGACCCAGTACTTC.

The CDR3 DNA sequence: TGCAGTGCTTATAGCGGGGGATTATACAATGAGCAGTTCTTC. Protein: CSAYSGGLYNEQFF. The chain couples TRBV20-1 to TRBJ2-1; 9 bases align to TRBD2. V dropped 5 bases and J dropped 4; count of bases not matched to a gene: 6. The CDR3 loop spans 14 amino acids. Germline V gene sequence: CDR1 DFQATT, CDR2 SNEGSKA (reference sequence).

The rearrangement joins TRBV27 to TRBJ2-1; D assignment may be TRBD1 or TRBD2 (5 bases each). This CDR3 has 14 amino acids. V was shortened by 1 base and J by 2 bases, with 6 bases between the two germline ends. The germline gives CDR1 MNHEY, CDR2 SMNVEV (reference sequence). This CDR3 is CASSLLGAYNEQFF. The CDR3 DNA reads as TGTGCCAGCAGTTTATTGGGGGCCTACAATGAGCAGTTCTTC.

The CDR3 is CASSINIGVANVLTF. The DNA of the CDR3 is TGCGCCAGCAGCATTAATATAGGAGTAGCCAACGTCCTGACTTTC. V gene TRBV5-1 combines with J gene TRBJ2-6, with D unclear. Deletions cut 4 bases from V and 7 bases from J, with 15 bases between. CDR3 length: 15 amino acids. CDR1 and CDR2 from the germline V gene are SGHRS and YFSETQ.

This clonotype was seen a few times. V gene TRBV18 combines with J gene TRBJ2-1, with D possibly TRBD2 on 6 matching bases. The CDR3 contains 16 residues. Germline V gives CDR1 KGHSH, CDR2 LQKENI. Trimming stripped 5 bases from V and 2 bases from J, with 16 bases between. The CDR3 coding sequence is TGTGCCAGCTCATCAGACACTAGCATCGCCTACAATGAGCAGTTCTTC. It specifies CASSSDTSIAYNEQFF. The full variable domain, completed using reference TRBV18 and TRBJ2-1, is NAGVMQNPRHLVRRRGQEARLRCSPMKGHSHVYWYRQLPEEGLKFMVYLQKENIIDESGMPKERFSAEFPKEGPSILRIQQVVRGDSAAYFCASSSDTSIAYNEQFFGPGTRLTVL.

This clonotype was recorded only once. The chain joins TRBV9 to TRBJ2-1; 7 bases fit TRBD1. The V and J ends lost 2 bases and 6 bases, in that order; junction bases with no gene match: 8. This CDR3 is built from 15 residues. Looked up from germline, CDR1 is SGDLS and CDR2 is YYNGEE. CDR3 protein: CASSVLSRGLNEQFF. CDR3 coding DNA: TGTGCCAGCAGCGTCCTAAGTAGGGGGCTCAATGAGCAGTTCTTC.

In its sample, this clonotype was seen a few times. J is TRBJ2-1 and V is TRBV27; 7 bases are a match to TRBD2. Germline values: CDR1 MNHEY, CDR2 SMNVEV (reference sequence). CDR3 length: 16 residues. Losses at the gene ends were 7 bases for V and 5 bases for J; bases not matched to a gene: 14. The CDR3 reads CASKPGWLAADNEQFF. CDR3 nucleotide sequence: TGTGCCAGCAAACCTGGGTGGCTAGCGGCAGACAATGAGCAGTTCTTC.

This clonotype has only one observation. J is TRBJ2-3 and V is TRBV11-3; the D is unclear. The CDR3 extends over 15 amino acids. Germline assignment: CDR1 SGHNT and CDR2 YENEEA. V was shortened by 4 bases and J by 2 bases, with 13 bases between the two germline ends. The CDR3 DNA sequence: TGTGCCAGCAGCTCCGGCGACATTAACACAGATACGCAGTATTTT. It encodes CASSSGDINTDTQYF.

The gene calls are TRBV6-6 and TRBJ1-5, with TRBD1 matching 10 bases. The CDR3 is 16 amino acids. Germline assignment: CDR1 MNHNY and CDR2 SVGAGI (reference sequence). V trimming: 3 bases; J trimming: 3 bases; junction bases outside the gene matches: 5. In nucleotides, the CDR3 is TGTGCCAGCAGTTATGGGGACAGGGGTAACAATCAGCCCCAGCATTTT. Protein: CASSYGDRGNNQPQHF.

This clonotype was detected a few times. This chain connects TRBV7-2 to TRBJ1-1; 8 bases align to TRBD1. V gave up 1 base and J gave up 10 bases; unmatched junction bases: 17. Germline CDR1 and CDR2: SGHTA and FQGNSA. There are 17 residues in the CDR3. The CDR3 reads CASSLGRVRDRRPGAFF. The CDR3 coding sequence is TGTGCCAGCAGCTTAGGACGGGTGCGGGACAGGCGGCCGGGAGCTTTCTTT.

The rearrangement uses TRBV2 and TRBJ2-4, with D tentatively TRBD1 (5 bases). The CDR3 has 16 residues. The germline V and J ends were trimmed by 7 bases and 0 bases, with 16 bases remaining between them. Per germline, CDR1 SNHLY and CDR2 FYNNEI. For the CDR3, the DNA is TGTGCCAGCATGGCCGAAAGGGGTCTAGCCAAAAACATTCAGTACTTC. Translation gives CASMAERGLAKNIQYF. The whole variable domain, remainder taken from reference TRBV2 and TRBJ2-4, is EPEVTQTPSHQVTQMGQEVILRCVPISNHLYFYWYRQILGQKVEFLVSFYNNEISEKSEIFDDQFSVERPDGSNFTLKIRSTKLEDSAMYFCASMAERGLAKNIQYFGAGTRLSVL.

The J gene is TRBJ1-3, the V gene TRBV3-1; D unresolved. CDR1 LGHDT and CDR2 YNNKEL come from the germline V gene (reference sequence). V was trimmed by 1 base and J by 4 bases, leaving 2 bases between them. The CDR3 is 12 amino acids. CDR3 protein: CASSQVGNTIYF. DNA of the CDR3: TGTGCCAGCAGCCAAGTGGGAAACACCATATATTTT.

This clonotype was detected only a few times. V and J are TRBV2 and TRBJ2-3; maybe TRBD2 (6 bases). The ends were cut back, 7 bases at V and 6 bases at J, with 11 bases in the middle. Germline-derived CDR1 and CDR2 are SNHLY and FYNNEI. CDR3 size: 12 residues. The CDR3, as DNA: TGTGCCAGCAACGGCGGGGTGGATACGCAGTATTTT. Its protein product is CASNGGVDTQYF.

This clonotype was observed a few times. The V call is TRBV7-2, the J call TRBJ1-4; 8 bases match TRBD1. Trimming removed 4 bases from V and 8 bases from J; junction bases left unmatched: 9. The CDR3 has 15 amino acids. Per the germline V gene, CDR1 is SGHTA and CDR2 is FQGNSA. The CDR3 spells CASSSQGALGEKLFF. CDR3 sequence (DNA): TGTGCCAGCAGCTCCCAGGGGGCATTAGGCGAAAAACTGTTTTTT.

The CDR3 here is CSSQGWRETQYF. Here the CDR3 DNA reads TGCAGTTCACAGGGGTGGAGAGAGACCCAGTACTTC. The rearrangement joins TRBV20-1 to TRBJ2-5; 7 nucleotides align to TRBD1. Germline loops: CDR1 DFQATT, CDR2 SNEGSKA (reference sequence). This CDR3 comprises 12 residues. Trimming cost V 8 bases and J 4 bases; bases outside gene matches: 7.

This clonotype was counted ten times or more. The J gene is TRBJ2-7, the V gene TRBV20-1, with D unclear. Germline CDR1 DFQATT, CDR2 SNEGSKA (reference sequence). The CDR3 has 10 residues. V was pared by 0 bases and J by 6 bases, with 3 bases between. The CDR3 nucleotides read TGCAGTGCTAGAGAGGGCGAGCAGTACTTC. This encodes CSAREGEQYF.

CDR3 nucleotides: TGTGCCAGCAGCCCCGGACTCGGGCGGGAGAGGGGCACAGATACGCAGTATTTT. Its translation is CASSPGLGRERGTDTQYF. V usage is TRBV5-4 and J usage is TRBJ2-3, with 7 nucleotides matching TRBD2. Germline lookup yields CDR1 SGHNT and CDR2 YYREEE (reference sequence). This CDR3 is 18 amino acids long. The trim removed 4 bases at V and 1 base at J, leaving 15 bases unmatched.

This chain connects TRBV4-2 to TRBJ2-6, with unresolved D. Germline values: CDR1 LGHNA, CDR2 YNFKEQ. CDR3 length: 15 amino acids. V was clipped by 5 bases and J by 1 base, with 9 bases between them. The CDR3 is CASSAQGSGANVLTF. CDR3 bases: TGTGCCAGCAGCGCCCAAGGTTCTGGGGCCAACGTCCTGACTTTC.

This clonotype was counted between two and nine times. The rearrangement joins TRBV20-1 to TRBJ1-2; no clear D gene. Germline values: CDR1 DFQATT, CDR2 SNEGSKA (reference sequence). The CDR3 is made up of 11 amino acids. Trimming took 3 bases from V and 8 from J, leaving 10 bases between them. The CDR3 protein is CSARFLEGYTF. For the CDR3, the DNA is TGCAGTGCTAGGTTCTTGGAGGGCTACACCTTC.

V usage is TRBV10-3 and J usage is TRBJ2-1; 7 nucleotides align to TRBD2. V trimming: 11 bases; J trimming: 4 bases; junction bases outside the gene matches: 8. CDR1 ENHRY and CDR2 SYGVKD come from the germline V gene. The CDR3 loop spans 13 amino acids. The CDR3 loop reads CALREDKYNEQFF. Written as DNA, the CDR3 is TGTGCCCTTCGGGAGGACAAATACAATGAGCAGTTCTTC.

This clonotype was observed a handful of times. The chain combines TRBV30 with TRBJ2-7; no clear D gene. This CDR3 spans 13 amino acids. Germline V gene data show CDR1 as GTSNPN and CDR2 as SVGIG (reference sequence). V was shortened by 2 bases and J by 1 base, with 9 bases between the two germline ends. The CDR3 nucleotides read TGTGCCTGGAGTCTGGGGTCGTCCTACGAGCAGTACTTC. This sequence encodes CAWSLGSSYEQYF. The whole variable domain, remainder taken from reference TRBV30 and TRBJ2-7, is SQTIHQWPATLVQPVGSPLSLECTVEGTSNPNLYWYRQAAGRGLQLLFYSVGIGQISSEVPQNLSASRPQDRQFILSSKKLLLSDSGFYLCAWSLGSSYEQYFGPGTRLTVT.

The chain has TRBV6-2 or TRBV6-3 and TRBJ1-2; 7 nucleotides align to TRBD1. From germline, CDR1 is MNHEY and CDR2 SVGEGT. The CDR3 is 15 residues long. V lost 0 bases and J lost 4; bases outside the gene matches: 5. CDR3 DNA: TGTGCCAGCAGTTACTCCACAGGGGTCGCCTATGGCTACACCTTC. It yields the protein CASSYSTGVAYGYTF.